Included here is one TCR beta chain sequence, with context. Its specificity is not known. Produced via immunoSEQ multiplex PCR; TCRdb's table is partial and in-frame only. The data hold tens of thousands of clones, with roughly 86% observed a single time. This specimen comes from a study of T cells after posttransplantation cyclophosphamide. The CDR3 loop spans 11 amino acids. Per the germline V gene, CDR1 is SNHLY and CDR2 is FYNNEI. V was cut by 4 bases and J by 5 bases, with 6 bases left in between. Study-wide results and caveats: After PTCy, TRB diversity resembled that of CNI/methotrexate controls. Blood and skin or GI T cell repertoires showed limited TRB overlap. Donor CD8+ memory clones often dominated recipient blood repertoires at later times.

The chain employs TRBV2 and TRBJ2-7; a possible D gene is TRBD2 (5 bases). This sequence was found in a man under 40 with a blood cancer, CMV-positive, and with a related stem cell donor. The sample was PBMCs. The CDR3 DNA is TGTGCCAGCAGTGCGGGGAACGAGCAGTACTTC. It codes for CASSAGNEQYF.